A selection of T cell receptor beta chains follows, all from one sample in a study of identical twins. TCRdb itself ran the 5' RACE reads through MiXCR, one entry per CDR3 protein. The table shows about 100,000 distinct CDR3 sequences, with 5.5% to 7% occurring only once. The sequencing input was memory T cells sorted from blood. The source is a woman aged 45-65 years in good health. The CDR3 runs from the conserved cysteine through the conserved F or W. Fields, in order: CDR3 length, J gene, clone size, D gene, V gene, CDR3 protein, CDR3 DNA. A D gene is named only where the DNA matches it firmly. Clone size is shown for a subset of rows, as once, few, many or a class of expanded clone.

14	TRBJ2-1	NA	TRBD1	TRBV19	CATLRTGVNNEQFF	TGTGCCACCCTGAGGACAGGTGTGAACAATGAGCAGTTCTTC
13	TRBJ1-5	many	NA	TRBV5-5	CASSLGVEGAQHF	TGTGCCAGCAGCTTGGGCGTCGAGGGGGCCCAGCATTTT
15	TRBJ1-4	NA	TRBD1	TRBV27	CASSSLGTGGEKLFF	TGTGCCAGCAGTTCACTCGGGACAGGCGGTGAAAAACTGTTTTTT
17	TRBJ2-2	NA	TRBD2	TRBV4-1	CASSHPQAGTNTGELFF	TGCGCCAGCAGCCATCCTCAAGCGGGGACGAACACCGGGGAGCTGTTTTTT
18	TRBJ2-4	few	TRBD1	TRBV20-1	CSARGPITGGNAENIQYF	TGCAGTGCTAGAGGTCCTATTACAGGGGGTAATGCCGAAAACATTCAGTACTTC
14	TRBJ1-3	NA	NA	TRBV7-8	CATTNSGFGNTIYF	TGTGCCACCACCAACTCCGGGTTTGGAAACACCATATATTTT
12	TRBJ2-1	many	NA	TRBV20-1	CSAKASVNEQFF	TGCAGTGCTAAAGCTTCCGTCAATGAGCAGTTCTTC
13	TRBJ1-1	many	NA	TRBV10-2	CASIYRVNTEAFF	TGCGCCAGCATTTACAGGGTGAACACTGAAGCTTTCTTT
14	TRBJ1-1	few	NA	TRBV20-1	CSGRSGSRNTEAFF	TGCAGTGGACGATCCGGGAGCCGGAACACTGAAGCTTTCTTT
13	TRBJ2-2	NA	NA	TRBV10-3	CAMRGEDTGELFF	TGTGCCATGAGGGGAGAGGACACCGGGGAGCTGTTTTTT
17	TRBJ2-3	many	TRBD2	TRBV7-8	CASSLASSGRRTDTQYF	TGTGCCAGCAGCTTAGCCTCTAGCGGGAGAAGGACAGATACGCAGTATTTT
17	TRBJ2-1	many	NA	TRBV5-5	CASSSYGQRTINNEQFF	TGTGCCAGCAGCTCCTATGGCCAGCGGACTATTAACAATGAGCAGTTCTTC
14	TRBJ2-7	many	NA	TRBV9	CASSVGPLYYEQYF	TGTGCCAGCAGCGTAGGCCCCCTCTATTACGAGCAGTACTTC
12	TRBJ2-7	many	NA	TRBV12-3/TRBV12-4	CASSSTQYEQYF	TGTGCCAGCAGTTCCACCCAGTACGAGCAGTACTTC
16	TRBJ2-3	many	NA	TRBV4-1	CASSQDTGGTADTQYF	TGCGCCAGCAGCCAAGATACCGGGGGTACGGCAGATACGCAGTATTTT
14	TRBJ1-5	many	TRBD1	TRBV5-1	CASSWGTGNQPQHF	TGCGCCAGCAGCTGGGGGACAGGCAATCAGCCCCAGCATTTT
14	TRBJ1-1	few	NA	TRBV19	CASSISGPGGEAFF	TGTGCCAGTAGTATTTCGGGGCCAGGCGGTGAAGCTTTCTTT
16	TRBJ2-1	many	NA	TRBV4-2	CASSQDRRQTYNEQFF	TGTGCCAGCAGCCAAGATAGGCGGCAGACCTACAATGAGCAGTTCTTC
15	TRBJ1-4	few	NA	TRBV30	CAWSRGLAANEKLFF	TGTGCCTGGAGTAGAGGGTTAGCGGCTAATGAAAAACTGTTTTTT
13	TRBJ1-1	many	NA	TRBV11-2	CASTSWQATEAFF	TGTGCCAGCACCTCATGGCAGGCCACTGAAGCTTTCTTT
17	TRBJ2-5	many	TRBD2	TRBV27	CASSFEGFGGRVETQYF	TGTGCCAGCAGTTTCGAAGGTTTTGGCGGGAGGGTAGAGACCCAGTACTTC
16	TRBJ2-5	many	TRBD2	TRBV4-2	CASSQARGGNQETQYF	TGTGCCAGCAGCCAAGCACGGGGGGGCAACCAAGAGACCCAGTACTTC
15	TRBJ2-7	many	NA	TRBV7-9	CASSRTAGRTLEQYF	TGTGCCAGCAGCCGAACAGCGGGCCGAACACTCGAGCAGTACTTC
15	TRBJ1-2	many	NA	TRBV12-3/TRBV12-4	CASSLGTGTTYGYTF	TGTGCCAGCAGTTTAGGGACGGGGACCACCTATGGCTACACCTTC
15	TRBJ2-3	many	TRBD2	TRBV20-1	CSASNSGRLTDTQYF	TGCAGTGCTTCTAATAGCGGGAGACTCACAGATACGCAGTATTTT
12	TRBJ2-1	many	NA	TRBV20-1	CRAGRDYNEQFF	TGCAGGGCGGGGCGGGACTACAATGAGCAGTTCTTC
13	TRBJ1-1	many	NA	TRBV27	CASRGTANTEAFF	TGTGCCAGCAGGGGGACGGCGAACACTGAAGCTTTCTTT
15	TRBJ2-3	many	TRBD1	TRBV7-7	CASSKGTGATDTQYF	TGTGCCAGCAGCAAAGGGACAGGGGCGACAGATACGCAGTATTTT
15	TRBJ2-1	many	TRBD2	TRBV11-2	CASSPSGRERNEQFF	TGTGCCAGCAGCCCTAGCGGGAGGGAGAGAAATGAGCAGTTCTTC
15	TRBJ1-2	many	TRBD1	TRBV3-1	CASSQWLQGDYGYTF	TGTGCCAGCAGCCAATGGTTACAGGGGGACTATGGCTACACCTTC
14	TRBJ1-3	NA	NA	TRBV7-8	CASSTGSSGNTIYF	TGTGCCAGCAGCACCGGGAGCTCTGGAAACACCATATATTTT
12	TRBJ1-2	many	NA	TRBV10-3	CAISESATGYTF	TGTGCCATCAGTGAGTCAGCCACTGGCTACACCTTC
15	TRBJ2-5	many	TRBD2	TRBV4-2	CASSSVAGAGETQYF	TGTGCCAGCAGCTCAGTAGCGGGAGCGGGGGAGACCCAGTACTTC
16	TRBJ2-1	many	TRBD2	TRBV10-3	CAISGLGLAGSNEQFF	TGTGCCATCAGTGGATTAGGGCTAGCGGGAAGCAATGAGCAGTTCTTC
17	TRBJ2-2	many	NA	TRBV20-1	CSARAVGGAGNTGELFF	TGCAGTGCTAGAGCGGTTGGCGGGGCGGGGAACACCGGGGAGCTGTTTTTT
15	TRBJ2-2	NA	NA	TRBV29-1	CSVEVMTRNTGELFF	TGCAGCGTTGAGGTAATGACTAGGAACACCGGGGAGCTGTTTTTT
17	TRBJ2-5	many	TRBD2	TRBV5-5	CASSPLAGGRGGETQYF	TGTGCCAGCAGCCCCCTAGCGGGAGGAAGAGGAGGAGAGACCCAGTACTTC
13	TRBJ2-3	NA	TRBD2	TRBV24-1	CATKGGPPDTQYF	TGTGCCACCAAGGGAGGGCCCCCAGATACGCAGTATTTT
14	TRBJ2-7	few	TRBD1	TRBV20-1	CSAREQGAWREQYF	TGCAGTGCTAGGGAACAGGGGGCCTGGCGTGAGCAGTACTTC
16	TRBJ2-6	many	NA	TRBV15	CATSRDGDSGANVLTF	TGTGCCACCAGCAGAGACGGGGACTCTGGGGCCAACGTCCTGACTTTC
15	TRBJ2-3	many	TRBD2	TRBV18	CASSASGSSTDTQYF	TGTGCCAGCTCCGCTAGCGGATCTAGCACAGATACGCAGTATTTT
13	TRBJ2-3	many	NA	TRBV20-1	CSAGVRSTDTQYF	TGCAGTGCTGGGGTTAGAAGCACAGATACGCAGTATTTT
15	TRBJ2-4	many	NA	TRBV28	CASSLFGLAKNIQYF	TGTGCCAGCAGTTTATTTGGGCTGGCCAAAAACATTCAGTACTTC
16	TRBJ2-5	many	NA	TRBV5-1	CASSRTGSGAEETQYF	TGCGCCAGCAGCCGCACGGGGTCGGGGGCGGAAGAGACCCAGTACTTC
13	TRBJ2-7	many	NA	TRBV11-2	CASSSRPAGEQYF	TGTGCCAGCAGCTCCCGACCCGCCGGGGAGCAGTACTTC
16	TRBJ2-1	many	NA	TRBV6-5	CASSQAAGWTYNEQFF	TGTGCCAGCAGCCAGGCGGCCGGATGGACCTACAATGAGCAGTTCTTC
14	TRBJ2-1	few	NA	TRBV24-1	CATSVSAGQLPQFF	TGTGCCACCAGTGTGTCCGCGGGACAGCTTCCTCAGTTCTTC
17	TRBJ1-2	many	TRBD1	TRBV5-4	CASSLGTGVGTMDGYTF	TGTGCCAGCAGCTTGGGGACAGGGGTTGGGACTATGGATGGCTACACCTTC
15	TRBJ1-5	many	TRBD1	TRBV19	CASSITTGGRQPQHF	TGTGCCAGTAGTATAACCACAGGGGGACGACAGCCCCAGCATTTT
17	TRBJ2-2	NA	NA	TRBV18	CASSPQASRNLTGELFF	TGTGCCAGCTCACCGCAAGCTAGCAGAAACTTAACCGGGGAGCTGTTTTTT
16	TRBJ2-5	many	TRBD1	TRBV11-3	CASSSRDRGDQETQYF	TGTGCCAGCAGCTCCCGGGACAGGGGGGACCAAGAGACCCAGTACTTC
13	TRBJ2-1	NA	NA	TRBV11-3	CASSRQPNNEQFF	TGTGCCAGCAGCCGGCAACCCAACAATGAGCAGTTCTTC
15	TRBJ2-1	many	TRBD2	TRBV5-1	CASSRTSGSGNEQFF	TGCGCCAGCAGCCGTACTAGCGGGAGCGGGAATGAGCAGTTCTTC
15	TRBJ1-5	few	TRBD1	TRBV7-2	CASSLYRGGNQPQHF	TGTGCCAGCAGCTTATACAGGGGCGGGAATCAGCCCCAGCATTTT
15	TRBJ2-5	many	TRBD1	TRBV5-1	CASSLATGSSETQYF	TGCGCCAGCAGCTTGGCGACAGGGAGTTCGGAGACCCAGTACTTC